This passage covers 17 T cell receptor beta chains from one sample sequenced in a study of control samples from healthy donors and cancer patients. Repertoires were generated with immunoSEQ multiplex PCR, while TCRdb's copy carries only in-frame clones and drops some. The data show 120,000 or so clones, roughly 92% seen once. The specimen was PBMCs. The receptors here all came from an elderly man with head and neck cancer.

V and J are TRBV27 and TRBJ2-7; D tentatively fits TRBD1 or TRBD2 (5 bases each). The ends were cut back, 0 bases at V and 9 bases at J, with 18 bases in the middle. This CDR3 is 15 amino acids long. Germline V lookup: CDR1 MNHEY, CDR2 SMNVEV (reference sequence). As DNA, the CDR3 is TGTGCCAGCAGTTTATCAAAGGCAGGTGGGGACGGGCAGTACTTC. This sequence encodes CASSLSKAGGDGQYF.

The chain is built from TRBV5-4 and TRBJ2-3, with 8 bases that match TRBD2. V lost 2 bases, J lost 1 base, and 6 bases stayed unmatched. CDR3 length: 16 residues. Germline V gives CDR1 SGHNT, CDR2 YYREEE (reference sequence). The CDR3 DNA reads TGTGCCAGCAGCTTACCGGGAGGGCCGGGCACAGATACGCAGTATTTT. It encodes CASSLPGGPGTDTQYF.

J is TRBJ2-1 and V is TRBV7-9, with a weak D call TRBD2 (5 bases). V was clipped by 6 bases and J by 0 bases, with 12 bases between them. Per germline, CDR1 SEHNR and CDR2 FQNEAQ (reference sequence). The CDR3 covers 15 residues. The CDR3 spells CASRPREHSYNEQFF. CDR3 nucleotides: TGTGCCAGCAGACCTCGGGAACACTCCTACAATGAGCAGTTCTTC.

This rearrangement joins TRBV4-1 to TRBJ2-1; D is ambiguous. The V gene lost 6 bases and the J gene lost 1 base, with 7 bases spanning the gap. CDR1 and CDR2 from the germline V gene are MGHRA and YSYEKL. The CDR3 consists of 13 residues. CDR3 bases: TGCGCCAGCAGGGCAGTATCCTACAATGAGCAGTTCTTC. Protein: CASRAVSYNEQFF.

The rearrangement uses TRBV9 and TRBJ1-1, with D unclear. CDR1 is SGDLS, CDR2 YYNGEE, per germline. V gave up 5 bases and J gave up 0 bases, with 8 bases separating them. This CDR3 is built from 13 residues. CDR3 in DNA: TGTGCCAGCAGTAGACGGATGAACACTGAAGCTTTCTTT. Encoded protein: CASSRRMNTEAFF.

The chain couples TRBV7-9 to TRBJ2-1; 8 bases fit TRBD2. The germline CDR1 and CDR2 sequences are SEHNR and FQNEAQ (reference sequence). The junction had 14 bases not matched to a gene; V was cut back by 3 bases and J by 7 bases. CDR3 length equals 17 residues. CDR3 bases: TGTGCCAGCAGCTTCCTGCGTGCAGCGGGAGCCGTGAATGAGCAGTTCTTC. This gives the protein CASSFLRAAGAVNEQFF.

This clone has just a few counts. The chain links TRBV6-1 to TRBJ1-2; D is possibly TRBD1 (5 bases). Between the trimmed V and J ends, which lost 2 bases and 8 bases, there was a span of 9 bases. CDR3 length equals 12 residues. From germline, CDR1 is MNHNS and CDR2 SASEGT. CDR3 coding DNA: TGTGCCAGCAGTGAACCGGGGCTGGGCTACACCTTC. Amino acid sequence: CASSEPGLGYTF.

About this clone: The junction shows a germline mismatch at one end, possibly a read error. This CDR3 reads CASSFGTGFQVTQYF. The CDR3 bases are TGCGCCAGCAGCTTCGGGACAGGGTTCCAAGTGACCCAGTACTTC. The gene calls are TRBV5-1 and TRBJ2-5, with 9 bases that match TRBD1. The germline gives CDR1 SGHRS, CDR2 YFSETQ. This CDR3 contains 15 residues.

The chain uses TRBV7-8 and TRBJ2-7; 9 bases match TRBD1. The CDR3 is made up of 15 amino acids. Germline V gene data show CDR1 as SGHVS and CDR2 as FQNEAQ. Trimming took 5 bases from V and 7 from J; bases not matched to a gene: 12. In DNA form, the CDR3 reads TGTGCCAGCAGCCCGAAGGACAGGGGAGTGGGGGAGCAGTACTTC. Its protein is CASSPKDRGVGEQYF.

The genes are TRBV6-4 and TRBJ1-6; D unresolved. The V and J ends lost 4 bases and 8 bases respectively, with 9 bases between them. The CDR3 has 13 amino acids. CDR1 MRHNA and CDR2 SNTAGT come from the germline V gene. CDR3 in DNA: TGTGCCAGCAGTGCCGTCCTCGATTCACCCCTCCACTTT. It is translated as CASSAVLDSPLHF.

The genes are TRBV27 and TRBJ1-1, with D tentatively TRBD1 (6 bases). Looked up from germline, CDR1 is MNHEY and CDR2 is SMNVEV (reference sequence). Between the trimmed V and J ends, which lost 4 bases and 0 bases, there was a span of 12 bases. This CDR3 region has 15 residues. CDR3 in amino acids: CASSSTGQLNTEAFF. Written as DNA, the CDR3 is TGTGCCAGCAGTTCGACCGGACAGCTGAACACTGAAGCTTTCTTT.

J is TRBJ2-2 and V is TRBV4-3, with D unresolved. V lost 4 bases, J lost 2 bases, and 20 bases lay in between. The CDR3 is made up of 18 amino acids. Germline lookup yields CDR1 LGHNA and CDR2 YSLEER. CDR3 sequence reads: CASSLEAHAALNTGELFF. DNA of the CDR3: TGCGCCAGCAGCCTCGAGGCACATGCGGCCCTAAACACCGGGGAGCTGTTTTTT.

The chain couples TRBV6-1 to TRBJ1-5, with TRBD1 as a possible D gene (6 bases). The CDR3 runs 18 residues. From germline, CDR1 is MNHNS and CDR2 SASEGT. V was clipped by 2 bases and J by 5 bases, with 22 bases between them. The CDR3 DNA follows: TGTGCCAGCAGTGAATTTATTGCGGGGGGGCCGCTGGATCAGCCCCAGCATTTT. It specifies CASSEFIAGGPLDQPQHF.

The genes are TRBV12-3 or TRBV12-4 and TRBJ2-5; a possible D gene is TRBD1 (6 bases). Trimming stripped 6 bases from V and 0 bases from J, with 8 bases between. CDR3 length: 13 amino acids. The CDR3 DNA follows: TGTGCCAGCAGAGGGGACAACCAAGAGACCCAGTACTTC. Its protein is CASRGDNQETQYF.

This clone was detected only a few times. This chain joins TRBV30 and TRBJ1-4; 9 bases are shared with TRBD1. Germline CDR1 is GTSNPN and CDR2 is SVGIG (reference sequence). After removal of 3 bases from V and 4 bases from J, the junction contained 9 bases not matched to a gene. This CDR3 comprises 16 residues. For the CDR3, the DNA is TGTGCCTGGAGCCGGGACAGGGCGAGCCGTAATGAAAAACTGTTTTTT. Translating gives CAWSRDRASRNEKLFF.

J is TRBJ2-7 and V is TRBV6-6, with TRBD1 matching 9 bases. The CDR3 sequence is 15 residues long. Germline lookup yields CDR1 MNHNY and CDR2 SVGAGI (reference sequence). Trimming cost V 10 bases and J 3 bases; bases outside gene matches: 13. The CDR3 spells CATTARDRDDYEQYF. In nucleotides, the CDR3 is TGTGCCACAACCGCCCGGGACAGGGACGACTACGAGCAGTACTTC.

This CDR3 reads CASTTNRGQETQYF. The DNA for the CDR3 is TGTGCCAGCACCACTAACAGGGGCCAAGAGACCCAGTACTTC. The V call is TRBV7-8, the J call TRBJ2-5; 7 positions agree with TRBD1. The V gene end was trimmed by 7 bases and the J gene end by 1 base; junction bases not matched to a gene: 6. The CDR3 totals 14 residues. Germline CDR1 reads SGHVS; CDR2 reads FQNEAQ.